One sample yielded the 31 T cell receptor beta chains listed below, sequenced in a study of T cell repertoires in cytomegalovirus infection. MiXCR, applied by TCRdb to the reads, yields one record per CDR3 protein. This sample carries some 450,000 distinct CDR3 sequences, 30% to 40% of them seen once, and the ten largest clones take roughly 13%. The sample was PBMCs. The receptors derive from a human donor in good health (CMV status not recorded). Some clones in this sample may be carry-over from other donors' samples.

This clonotype was detected only a few times. Without the conserved terminal phenylalanine or tryptophan, this CDR3 likely stems from a read error. The chain joins TRBV7-2 to TRBJ2-1; D is unclear. This CDR3 spans 14 amino acids. Germline V gives CDR1 SGHTA, CDR2 FQGNSA. CDR3 sequence (DNA): TGTGCCAGCAGCCCGGTTCTACTCAATAATGATCAGTTCTGC. It encodes CASSPVLLNNDQFC.

This sequence joins TRBV12-3 or TRBV12-4 and TRBJ2-7; no clear D. V was clipped by 3 bases and J by 2 bases, with 8 bases between them. The CDR3 has 13 amino acids. CDR3 coding DNA: TGTGCCAGCAGTTTGGTGGGCCCCTACGAGCAGTACTTC. The encoded protein is CASSLVGPYEQYF.

This clonotype was seen only a few times. This CDR3 is CSATLAGGKADTQYF. DNA of the CDR3: TGCAGTGCTACTTTAGCGGGGGGCAAAGCAGATACGCAGTATTTT. The gene calls are TRBV20-1 and TRBJ2-3, with 10 bases that match TRBD2. The junction had 8 bases not matched to a gene; V was cut back by 4 bases and J by 4 bases. Germline V gene lookup returns CDR1 DFQATT and CDR2 SNEGSKA (reference sequence). This CDR3 contains 15 residues.

This chain links TRBV4-2 with TRBJ2-7; perhaps TRBD1 as D (5 bases). Germline values: CDR1 LGHNA, CDR2 YNFKEQ. This CDR3 comprises 14 residues. The V end lost 2 bases, the J end lost 3 bases, and 11 bases lay between the germline ends. This CDR3 is CASSQQAQGYEQYF. In nucleotides, the CDR3 is TGTGCCAGCAGCCAACAAGCTCAGGGCTACGAGCAGTACTTC.

The CDR3 here is CANRPDRGYFNEQFF. CDR3 in DNA: TGTGCCAACAGACCGGACAGGGGTTATTTCAATGAGCAGTTCTTC. This chain links TRBV12-3 or TRBV12-4 with TRBJ2-1; TRBD1 matches at 9 bases. Trimming took 10 bases from V and 6 from J; bases not matched to a gene: 13. The CDR3 contains 15 residues.

This chain connects TRBV15 to TRBJ2-1; TRBD1 agrees at 9 bases. CDR1 is LNHNV and CDR2 is YYDKDF in the germline V gene (reference sequence). V shed 6 bases and J 8 bases; nucleotides not matched to a gene: 5. The CDR3 has 13 amino acids. The CDR3 nucleotides read TGTGCCACCAGTTACCGGGACAGGGATGAGCAGTTCTTC. It is translated as CATSYRDRDEQFF.

V gene TRBV7-2 combines with J gene TRBJ2-1, with D possibly TRBD1 on 6 matching bases. Germline values: CDR1 SGHTA, CDR2 FQGNSA. V shed 1 base and J shed 2 bases, with 12 bases lying between them. The CDR3 extends over 16 amino acids. CDR3 loop: CASSLEGWGPYNEQFF. The CDR3, as DNA: TGTGCCAGCAGCTTAGAGGGATGGGGGCCCTACAATGAGCAGTTCTTC.

In DNA, the CDR3 is TGTGCCAGCAGCTTCGGGTTGCGTGGCGAGCAGTACTTC. Translated: CASSFGLRGEQYF. This rearrangement joins TRBV11-2 to TRBJ2-7; D ambiguous. Trimming pared 3 bases from V and 6 bases from J, leaving 12 bases between. The V gene's germline CDR1 is SGHAT and CDR2 FQNNGV. The CDR3 has 13 amino acids.

This clonotype was counted between two and nine times. V and J are TRBV9 and TRBJ2-7; TRBD2 is a possible D gene (6 bases). Per the germline V gene, CDR1 is SGDLS and CDR2 is YYNGEE. This CDR3 comprises 15 residues. Trimming removed 0 bases at V and 2 bases at J, with 12 bases between. Here the CDR3 DNA reads TGTGCCAGCAGCGTAGGTAGTGGGGGGACCTACGAGCAGTACTTC. It specifies CASSVGSGGTYEQYF.

The V and J genes are TRBV19 and TRBJ2-5; 9 positions match TRBD1. Germline V gene data show CDR1 as LNHDA and CDR2 as SQIVND (reference sequence). The V gene end was trimmed by 6 bases and the J gene end by 4 bases; junction bases not matched to a gene: 9. The CDR3 is 15 amino acids. The CDR3 reads CASSGAGTGTETQYF. Written as DNA, the CDR3 is TGTGCCAGTAGCGGGGCCGGGACAGGGACAGAGACCCAGTACTTC.

V usage is TRBV3-1 and J usage is TRBJ2-5; the D is unclear. Trimming removed 3 bases at V and 2 bases at J, with 13 bases between. Germline V gene data show CDR1 as LGHDT and CDR2 as YNNKEL (reference sequence). The CDR3 has 15 amino acids. The CDR3 nucleotides read TGTGCCAGCAGCCAGGGCACCTCGATTCAAGAGACCCAGTACTTC. Translation gives CASSQGTSIQETQYF.

This clonotype has a handful of counts. J is TRBJ2-5 and V is TRBV6-6, with D perhaps being TRBD1 or TRBD2 (5 bases each). The V and J ends lost 7 bases and 0 bases respectively, with 18 bases between them. Germline V gene sequence: CDR1 MNHNY, CDR2 SVGAGI (reference sequence). This CDR3 spans 16 amino acids. CDR3 sequence: CASTEDRLKYQETQYF. In DNA, the CDR3 is TGTGCCAGCACCGAAGACAGACTAAAGTACCAAGAGACCCAGTACTTC.

This clonotype was observed at least ten times. The chain uses TRBV7-2 and TRBJ1-6, with D possibly TRBD1 on 6 matching bases. The CDR3 loop spans 17 amino acids. V lost 3 bases, J lost 9 bases, and 21 bases lay in between. Germline-derived CDR1 and CDR2 are SGHTA and FQGNSA. This chain's CDR3 is CASSFRALPVRGSPLHF. DNA for the CDR3: TGTGCCAGCAGCTTCCGGGCGTTACCTGTCAGGGGTTCACCCCTCCACTTT.

V gene TRBV28 combines with J gene TRBJ2-1; possible D gene TRBD1, 6 bases. Germline lookup yields CDR1 MDHEN and CDR2 SYDVKM. The ends were cut back, 6 bases at V and 0 bases at J, with 15 bases in the middle. CDR3 length: 16 residues. CDR3 DNA sequence: TGTGCCAGCAGCACGACAGGCGCGGGCTCCTACAATGAGCAGTTCTTC. Its translation: CASSTTGAGSYNEQFF.

This clonotype appeared a single time. V gene TRBV3-1 combines with J gene TRBJ1-3; D unresolved. The CDR3 has 14 amino acids. Per germline, CDR1 LGHDT and CDR2 YNNKEL (reference sequence). The germline V and J ends were trimmed by 1 base and 3 bases, with 7 bases remaining between them. CDR3 amino acids: CASSQARSGNTIYF. CDR3 bases: TGTGCCAGCAGCCAAGCCAGAAGTGGAAACACCATATATTTT.

The gene calls are TRBV19 and TRBJ2-2; D is undetermined. CDR3 length: 15 residues. Germline CDR1 and CDR2: LNHDA and SQIVND (reference sequence). Trimming left V 3 bases short and J 0 bases short, with 8 bases between. The DNA for the CDR3 is TGTGCCAGTAGTATCTCTCCAGCGAACACCGGGGAGCTGTTTTTT. Its translation: CASSISPANTGELFF.

This clonotype has ten or more counts. The chain combines TRBV7-2 with TRBJ2-2; 7 bases align to TRBD1. The trim removed 2 bases at V and 0 bases at J, leaving 3 bases unmatched. Per the germline V gene, CDR1 is SGHTA and CDR2 is FQGNSA. The CDR3 sequence is 16 residues long. The CDR3 DNA follows: TGTGCCAGCAGCTTAAGGGACAGACCGAACACCGGGGAGCTGTTTTTT. It specifies CASSLRDRPNTGELFF.

This sequence joins TRBV7-8 and TRBJ2-2; 12 bases fit TRBD1. Germline V gives CDR1 SGHVS, CDR2 FQNEAQ. This CDR3 region has 17 residues. Losses at the gene ends were 3 bases for V and 7 bases for J; bases not matched to a gene: 9. The DNA of the CDR3 is TGTGCCAGCAGCTTGAGACCGGGACAGGGGGCCTTCGGGGAGCTGTTTTTT. Translated: CASSLRPGQGAFGELFF.

This clonotype was counted ten times or more. The chain joins TRBV7-6 to TRBJ1-3, with a tentative D call TRBD1 (6 bases). Germline CDR1 reads SGHVS; CDR2 reads FNYEAQ. The CDR3 is 15 amino acids. V lost 6 bases and J lost 0, with 12 bases in between. The CDR3 nucleotides are TGTGCCAGCAGAGAGGGGACAAGCTCTGGAAACACCATATATTTT. Translation gives CASREGTSSGNTIYF.

In this sample, this clonotype turned up a few times. The rearrangement links TRBV20-1 to TRBJ1-4; D may be TRBD1 (5 bases). CDR3 length: 13 residues. V was pared by 5 bases and J by 8 bases, with 15 bases between. Germline assignment: CDR1 DFQATT and CDR2 SNEGSKA (reference sequence). The CDR3 bases are TGCAGTGCTTCCCGGGGGGATCTCGAAAAACTGTTTTTT. Translation: CSASRGDLEKLFF.

This clonotype was seen a single time. The chain employs TRBV20-1 and TRBJ2-7, with a tentative D call TRBD1 (5 bases). Germline lookup yields CDR1 DFQATT and CDR2 SNEGSKA (reference sequence). Trimming took off 5 bases at V and 2 bases at J, with 13 bases between the two ends. The CDR3 loop spans 13 amino acids. The CDR3 DNA follows: TGCAGTGCTTCAGGGTCACTAACCTACGAGCAGTACTTC. Translating gives CSASGSLTYEQYF.

This clonotype was recorded a few times. This chain uses TRBV28 with TRBJ2-2; no reliable D call. CDR1 and CDR2 (germline): MDHEN, SYDVKM. The V end was cut by 3 bases, the J end by 7 bases, with 12 bases between. The CDR3 spans 14 residues. The CDR3 coding sequence is TGTGCCAGCAGTTTTCGTCGGTGGGGCGGGGAGCTGTTTTTT. It encodes CASSFRRWGGELFF.

This clonotype was seen at least ten times. This sequence joins TRBV7-6 and TRBJ2-7, with TRBD1 identical over 11 bases. Trimming at V came to 0 bases and at J to 2 bases, leaving 6 bases not matched to a gene. Germline-derived CDR1 and CDR2 are SGHVS and FNYEAQ. The CDR3 spans 17 residues. CDR3 loop: CASSLASGQGATYEQYF. DNA of the CDR3: TGTGCCAGCAGCTTAGCGTCTGGACAGGGGGCGACCTACGAGCAGTACTTC. Full variable domain (missing parts from reference TRBV7-6 and TRBJ2-7): GAGVSQSPRYKVTKRGQDVALRCDPISGHVSLYWYRQALGQGPEFLTYFNYEAQQDKSGLPNDRFSAERPEGSISTLTIQRTEQRDSAMYRCASSLASGQGATYEQYFGPGTRLTVT.

The chain uses TRBV20-1 and TRBJ1-1; TRBD1 agrees at 9 bases. V was clipped by 1 base and J by 3 bases; unmatched bases: 3. Germline CDR1 is DFQATT and CDR2 is SNEGSKA (reference sequence). This CDR3 contains 14 residues. CDR3 in amino acids: CSARVGTGYTEAFF. The CDR3 DNA follows: TGCAGTGCTAGAGTGGGGACAGGGTACACTGAAGCTTTCTTT.

Comment on this clonotype: A much larger clonotype is one base distant, so this may be a read error. The chain has TRBV7-2 and TRBJ2-1; D unresolved. This CDR3 has 13 residues. Germline V lookup: CDR1 SGHTA, CDR2 FQGNSA. V was shortened by 0 bases and J by 9 bases, with 9 bases between the two germline ends. CDR3 sequence (DNA): TGTGCCAGCAGCTTAGCGTATGAATCTGAGCAGTTCTTC. As protein: CASSLAYESEQFF.

In this sample, this clonotype turned up once. A much larger clonotype is one base distant, so this may be a read error. The V call is TRBV7-2, the J call TRBJ1-1, with D perhaps matching TRBD1 (6 bases). With 6 bases removed from V and 1 base from J, the gap between germline ends came to 24 bases. CDR1 and CDR2 (germline): SGHTA, FQGNSA. CDR3 length: 18 residues. CDR3 nucleotide sequence: TGTGCCAGCAGTCGGGGCGGGGGGCGGGCGAAAAGGAACACTGAAGCTTTCTTT. As protein: CASSRGGGRAKRNTEAFF.

This clonotype was found once. The chain employs TRBV7-9 and TRBJ1-3; no definite D call. The CDR3 has 14 residues. CDR1 SEHNR and CDR2 FQNEAQ come from the germline V gene (reference sequence). The V end lost 6 bases, the J end lost 4 bases, and 13 bases lay between the germline ends. The CDR3 here is CASRRETAGNTIYF. DNA of the CDR3: TGTGCCAGCAGGCGAGAGACTGCCGGAAACACCATATATTTT.

This clonotype was observed many times. V usage is TRBV2 and J usage is TRBJ1-2; unclear D gene. The germline CDR1 and CDR2 sequences are SNHLY and FYNNEI. Trimming left V 1 base short and J 0 bases short, with 6 bases between. The CDR3 spans 14 residues. The CDR3 sequence is CASSEEGTNYGYTF. DNA for the CDR3: TGTGCCAGCAGTGAAGAAGGGACTAACTATGGCTACACCTTC.

This clonotype was detected a few times. This sequence joins TRBV12-3 or TRBV12-4 and TRBJ2-7; tentative D call: TRBD2 (6 bases). The germline V and J ends were trimmed by 5 bases and 3 bases, with 14 bases remaining between them. The CDR3 is 14 residues long. CDR3 sequence (DNA): TGTGCCAGCAGTGTCGGGGGTCAGTACTACGAGCAGTACTTC. It translates to CASSVGGQYYEQYF.

In its sample, this clonotype was seen a few times. This is likely a read error, given that the CDR3 carries no conserved phenylalanine or tryptophan at its end. It is unclear where the CDR3 begins or ends on the DNA, so no DNA is shown, and the CDR3 is as TCRdb lists it. The chain couples TRBV6-2 or TRBV6-3 to TRBJ2-4; the table names TRBD2, a call not compared with the DNA. Germline CDR1 reads MNHEY; CDR2 reads SVGEGT. The CDR3 totals 13 residues, both ends included. CDR3 region: CASSRPLAGGLQL.

The table lists this clonotype with many counts. This chain joins TRBV28 and TRBJ2-3; D may be TRBD1 (6 bases). Trimming took off 7 bases at V and 3 bases at J, with 17 bases between the two ends. The germline gives CDR1 MDHEN, CDR2 SYDVKM. CDR3 length: 15 residues. CDR3 sequence (DNA): TGTGCCAGCACTAGGGACACCATGGGGACAGATACGCAGTATTTT. It is translated as CASTRDTMGTDTQYF.